Shown below are 30 T cell receptor beta chains from a single sample sequenced in a study of shared clonotypes between healthy human individuals. Repertoires were generated with immunoSEQ multiplex PCR, while TCRdb's copy carries only in-frame clones and drops some. This table holds over a million clones, around 98% found once. Source material: naive CD4+ T cells sorted from blood. Subset given: CD45RA+ positively selected. These receptor sequences come from a man between 25 and 39 years old in good health.

Worth noting for this clone: The junction does not match germline at one end; this may be a read error. The rearrangement joins TRBV6-1 to TRBJ2-3, with unresolved D. Per the germline V gene, CDR1 is MNHNS and CDR2 is SASEGT. The CDR3 contains 11 residues. The CDR3 protein is CASSDPWSPDF. The CDR3 DNA reads TGTGCCAGCAGTGACCCTTGGTCACCGGATTTT.

In regard to this clone: At the DNA level, this CDR3 is encoded by other sequences in the same sample as well. V is TRBV30 and J is TRBJ2-7, with D possibly matching TRBD2 (5 bases). Trimming took 2 bases from V and 4 from J, leaving 6 bases between them. The CDR3 is 11 residues long. Germline values: CDR1 GTSNPN, CDR2 SVGIG (reference sequence). The CDR3 region is CAWSSGYEQYF. DNA for the CDR3: TGTGCCTGGAGTTCGGGATACGAGCAGTACTTC.

This chain joins TRBV6-5 and TRBJ2-5, with D tentatively TRBD1 (6 bases). V was cut by 6 bases and J by 3 bases, with 14 bases left in between. Per germline, CDR1 MNHEY and CDR2 SVGAGI. The CDR3 is 14 residues long. In nucleotides, the CDR3 is TGTGCCAGCAGCCGGGGACAACGCGAAGAGACCCAGTACTTC. Translation: CASSRGQREETQYF.

This chain links TRBV27 with TRBJ2-3, with 12 bases that match TRBD1. This CDR3 has 20 amino acids. Per the germline V gene, CDR1 is MNHEY and CDR2 is SMNVEV (reference sequence). V was clipped by 6 bases and J by 2 bases; unmatched bases: 18. CDR3 nucleotides: TGTGCCAGCAGACGTCCGGGACAGGGGGCCCTACTCATCAACACAGATACGCAGTATTTT. Translation: CASRRPGQGALLINTDTQYF.

The chain uses TRBV29-1 and TRBJ1-1, with D tentatively TRBD1 (6 bases). There are 13 residues in the CDR3. The germline V gene encodes CDR1 SQVTM and CDR2 ANQGSEA. The V end lost 3 bases, the J end lost 1 base, and 9 bases lay between the germline ends. The CDR3 reads CSVERGTNTEAFF. The CDR3 DNA sequence: TGCAGCGTTGAGAGGGGGACGAACACTGAAGCTTTCTTT.

The chain carries TRBV18 and TRBJ2-1; 10 bases fit TRBD1. J lost 2 bases, V lost 5 bases, and 3 bases had no gene match. From germline, CDR1 is KGHSH and CDR2 LQKENI. The CDR3 is 15 residues long. The CDR3 DNA is TGTGCCAGCTCATCCGACAGGGGGCCCTACAATGAGCAGTTCTTC. This gives the protein CASSSDRGPYNEQFF. Together with reference TRBV18 and TRBJ2-1, the CDR3 gives the full variable domain: NAGVMQNPRHLVRRRGQEARLRCSPMKGHSHVYWYRQLPEEGLKFMVYLQKENIIDESGMPKERFSAEFPKEGPSILRIQQVVRGDSAAYFCASSSDRGPYNEQFFGPGTRLTVL.

This chain connects TRBV4-3 to TRBJ2-5; 9 positions match TRBD2. The germline gives CDR1 LGHNA, CDR2 YSLEER. V dropped 0 bases and J dropped 1; count of bases not matched to a gene: 3. The CDR3 is 16 residues long. This CDR3 is CASSQDVTSGQETQYF. The CDR3 DNA sequence: TGCGCCAGCAGCCAAGATGTGACTAGCGGCCAAGAGACCCAGTACTTC.

The chain combines TRBV7-9 with TRBJ2-7; tentatively, D is TRBD2 (5 bases). The V and J ends lost 5 bases and 3 bases respectively, with 14 bases between them. This CDR3 is built from 14 residues. CDR1 SEHNR and CDR2 FQNEAQ come from the germline V gene (reference sequence). CDR3 DNA: TGTGCCAGCAGCACCTCCGGAGGTCACTACGAGCAGTACTTC. Its protein product is CASSTSGGHYEQYF.

This chain joins TRBV28 and TRBJ1-5; TRBD1 agrees at 8 bases. V trimming: 6 bases; J trimming: 6 bases; junction bases outside the gene matches: 7. In germline, CDR1 is MDHEN, CDR2 SYDVKM. This CDR3 contains 14 residues. In DNA form, the CDR3 reads TGTGCCAGCAGGAATGACAGGGGCGCTCAGCCCCAGCATTTT. Its translation: CASRNDRGAQPQHF.

The rearrangement joins TRBV19 to TRBJ2-1; TRBD1 aligns across 10 bases. The CDR3 is 16 residues long. Per the germline V gene, CDR1 is LNHDA and CDR2 is SQIVND (reference sequence). Trimming at V came to 2 bases and at J to 2 bases, leaving 3 bases not matched to a gene. In DNA form, the CDR3 reads TGTGCCAGTAGTATACGGACAGGGGGACCCTACAATGAGCAGTTCTTC. Translation: CASSIRTGGPYNEQFF.

The CDR3 region has the DNA TGTGCCAGCTCACCATTATCAGCGGGGCTGAACACCGGGGAGCTGTTTTTT. Protein: CASSPLSAGLNTGELFF. The chain links TRBV18 to TRBJ2-2; 7 bases agree with TRBD2. V lost 2 bases to trimming and J lost 1 base; unmatched junction nucleotides: 7. CDR3 length: 17 amino acids. The germline V gene has CDR1 KGHSH and CDR2 LQKENI.

The V gene is TRBV7-8, the J gene TRBJ2-2; 7 bases align to TRBD2. Per germline, CDR1 SGHVS and CDR2 FQNEAQ. After removal of 3 bases from V and 7 bases from J, the junction contained 11 bases not matched to a gene. CDR3 length: 16 amino acids. The CDR3 bases are TGTGCCAGCAGCTTGCGGGAGAAACGATATCGCGGGGAGCTGTTTTTT. Its protein product is CASSLREKRYRGELFF.

J is TRBJ1-1 and V is TRBV5-1; D is perhaps TRBD1 (6 bases). The germline gives CDR1 SGHRS, CDR2 YFSETQ. V was clipped by 3 bases and J by 7 bases, with 10 bases between them. The CDR3 is made up of 12 amino acids. CDR3 nucleotide sequence: TGCGCCAGCAGCTCACAGGGCTATGAAGCTTTCTTT. Protein product: CASSSQGYEAFF.

This sequence joins TRBV27 and TRBJ2-7, with a possible D match to TRBD2 (7 bases). This CDR3 spans 17 amino acids. Trimming removed 5 bases from V and 2 bases from J, with 22 bases in between. CDR1 is MNHEY and CDR2 is SMNVEV in the germline V gene (reference sequence). In nucleotides, the CDR3 is TGTGCCAGCAGTCAGGGATGGTTCGGGGGGCGGACCTACGAGCAGTACTTC. Its protein is CASSQGWFGGRTYEQYF.

The genes are TRBV5-1 and TRBJ2-3, with 10 bases matching TRBD2. Losses at the gene ends were 1 base for V and 5 bases for J; bases not matched to a gene: 7. The CDR3 is 16 residues long. The V gene's germline CDR1 is SGHRS and CDR2 YFSETQ. The DNA of the CDR3 is TGCGCCAGCAGCTTGCGGATGAGACTAGCGGGAGATACGCAGTATTTT. Its protein product is CASSLRMRLAGDTQYF.

V is TRBV6-5 and J is TRBJ1-1; D is ambiguous. The CDR3 sequence is 15 residues long. CDR1 and CDR2 from the germline V gene are MNHEY and SVGAGI. V lost 4 bases and J lost 1, with 13 bases in between. CDR3 amino acids: CASSFSRSTNTEAFF. In DNA, the CDR3 is TGTGCCAGCAGTTTTTCCCGGTCGACGAACACTGAAGCTTTCTTT.

V gene TRBV6-5 combines with J gene TRBJ2-5, with D hard to call. This CDR3 spans 15 amino acids. Trimming stripped 0 bases from V and 5 bases from J, with 13 bases between. Germline V CDR1 and CDR2: MNHEY, SVGAGI. The DNA for the CDR3 is TGTGCCAGCAGTTACTCGGGCATAAGTGGCGAGACCCAGTACTTC. Encoded protein: CASSYSGISGETQYF.

The chain carries TRBV11-2 and TRBJ2-7; 13 positions match TRBD2. V lost 0 bases and J lost 2; bases outside the gene matches: 10. The CDR3 runs 19 residues. Germline CDR1 reads SGHAT; CDR2 reads FQNNGV. The CDR3 loop reads CASSLEGLAGVGRAYEQYF. The CDR3 DNA sequence: TGTGCCAGCAGCTTAGAAGGACTAGCGGGAGTGGGGAGGGCCTACGAGCAGTACTTC.

This chain links TRBV6-5 with TRBJ2-5; the match to TRBD2 covers 7 bases. Germline V CDR1 and CDR2: MNHEY, SVGAGI. The CDR3 is 14 residues long. V lost 2 bases and J lost 5; bases outside the gene matches: 5. CDR3 sequence reads: CASSYPGGGETQYF. The CDR3 region has the DNA TGTGCCAGCAGTTACCCGGGGGGAGGGGAGACCCAGTACTTC.

The chain is built from TRBV2 and TRBJ1-1; perhaps TRBD1 as D (5 bases). The ends were cut back, 3 bases at V and 4 bases at J, with 12 bases in the middle. This CDR3 has 14 residues. The germline V gene has CDR1 SNHLY and CDR2 FYNNEI. CDR3 DNA: TGTGCCAGCAGTGATTTGGGGGTGGCCACTGAAGCTTTCTTT. Protein: CASSDLGVATEAFF.

The CDR3 here is CASSETPSGRAVGELFF. For the CDR3, the DNA is TGTGCCAGCAGCGAGACCCCTAGCGGGAGGGCCGTCGGGGAGCTGTTTTTT. The gene calls are TRBV7-9 and TRBJ2-2; TRBD2 aligns across 12 bases. V lost 5 bases, J lost 7 bases, and 11 bases stayed unmatched. The CDR3 covers 17 residues. Germline values: CDR1 SEHNR, CDR2 FQNEAQ (reference sequence). Full variable domain (rest looked up from reference TRBV7-9 and TRBJ2-2): DTGVSQNPRHKITKRGQNVTFRCDPISEHNRLYWYRQTLGQGPEFLTYFQNEAQLEKSRLLSDRFSAERPKGSFSTLEIQRTEQGDSAMYLCASSETPSGRAVGELFFGEGSRLTVL.

The chain links TRBV19 to TRBJ2-7, with D uncertain. Trimming removed 6 bases at V and 2 bases at J, with 14 bases between. This CDR3 region has 14 residues. Germline values: CDR1 LNHDA, CDR2 SQIVND (reference sequence). Written as DNA, the CDR3 is TGTGCCAGTAGACCCCCAGGACGGACCTACGAGCAGTACTTC. Encoded protein: CASRPPGRTYEQYF.

The chain employs TRBV4-1 and TRBJ1-3, with D perhaps matching TRBD1 (5 bases). V gave up 0 bases and J gave up 4 bases, with 16 bases separating them. Germline values: CDR1 MGHRA, CDR2 YSYEKL. The CDR3 is 17 residues long. In nucleotides, the CDR3 is TGCGCCAGCAGCCAAGATATCACAGGCAGGAAGGGAAACACCATATATTTT. Amino acids: CASSQDITGRKGNTIYF.

The rearrangement joins TRBV19 to TRBJ1-2; D is uncertain. V lost 4 bases and J lost 8, with 8 bases in between. The CDR3 runs to 11 residues. Germline lookup yields CDR1 LNHDA and CDR2 SQIVND (reference sequence). The CDR3 coding sequence is TGTGCCAGTAGTACGAATAAGGGCTACACCTTC. It codes for CASSTNKGYTF.

J is TRBJ2-2 and V is TRBV7-9; 8 bases are a match to TRBD1. Trimming took 5 bases from V and 7 from J; bases not matched to a gene: 9. CDR1 is SEHNR, CDR2 FQNEAQ, per germline (reference sequence). The CDR3 is 15 residues long. The CDR3 nucleotides are TGTGCCAGCAGCACCCGGACAGGGTGGAACGGGGAGCTGTTTTTT. Translation: CASSTRTGWNGELFF.

V usage is TRBV18 and J usage is TRBJ2-3; unclear D gene. The CDR3 sequence is 12 residues long. Germline assignment: CDR1 KGHSH and CDR2 LQKENI. V lost 2 bases to trimming and J lost 5 bases, with 5 bases between them. The CDR3 DNA sequence: TGTGCCAGCTCACCAAATGTAGATACGCAGTATTTT. Its protein is CASSPNVDTQYF.

The rearrangement links TRBV4-2 to TRBJ2-7; 13 positions agree with TRBD2. Looked up from germline, CDR1 is LGHNA and CDR2 is YNFKEQ. The CDR3 is 16 amino acids. Trimming cost V 0 bases and J 6 bases; bases outside gene matches: 5. DNA for the CDR3: TGTGCCAGCAGCCAAGAGGTTGGGACTAGCGGGACCGAGCAGTACTTC. Protein: CASSQEVGTSGTEQYF.

V usage is TRBV6-1 and J usage is TRBJ2-5; D is unresolved. This CDR3 is 13 amino acids long. V was cut by 4 bases and J by 9 bases, with 15 bases left in between. Germline CDR1 MNHNS, CDR2 SASEGT. The CDR3 bases are TGTGCCAGCAGTGCCAACCTCCCAGTGGCCCAGTACTTC. This gives the protein CASSANLPVAQYF.

The rearrangement links TRBV7-8 to TRBJ2-6; TRBD2 is a possible D gene (5 bases). Germline CDR1 SGHVS, CDR2 FQNEAQ. The V gene lost 4 bases and the J gene lost 4 bases, with 11 bases spanning the gap. The CDR3 is made up of 15 amino acids. The CDR3 loop reads CASSSRVLGANVLTF. CDR3 DNA: TGTGCCAGCAGCTCGAGGGTTTTAGGGGCCAACGTCCTGACTTTC.

This clone was recorded only once. The gene calls are TRBV5-1 and TRBJ1-5; D may be TRBD1 (5 bases). V lost 0 bases to trimming and J lost 5 bases, with 6 bases between them. This CDR3 comprises 13 residues. The germline gives CDR1 SGHRS, CDR2 YFSETQ. The CDR3 spells CASSLAGYQPQHF. In DNA form, the CDR3 reads TGCGCCAGCAGCTTGGCAGGGTATCAGCCCCAGCATTTT. Filled out from reference TRBV5-1 and TRBJ1-5, the complete variable domain reads KAGVTQTPRYLIKTRGQQVTLSCSPISGHRSVSWYQQTPGQGLQFLFEYFSETQRNKGNFPGRFSGRQFSNSRSEMNVSTLELGDSALYLCASSLAGYQPQHFGDGTRLSIL.